Described below is a single T cell receptor (beta chain) sequence and its context. Its target is unknown. The source of the sample is a study of T cells in Graves' hyperthyroidism and ophthalmopathy. Overall study context: It was at initial diagnosis, before any treatment, that peripheral blood was collected. Study-level points and caveats: Most clonotypes that expanded in the thyroid above 0.001 also showed up in blood. Stable hyperthyroidism and ophthalmopathy were separated using 13 V-J signatures.

V dropped 0 bases and J dropped 8 bases, with 16 bases sitting between them. From germline, CDR1 is LNHNV and CDR2 YYDKDF (reference sequence). This CDR3 has 15 amino acids. Uncontrolled infection, other autoimmune disease, pregnancy or lactation barred patients from enrollment. The source material, RNA transcripts, was used to amplify TCR beta CDR3 regions. In the first-round RT-PCR of the TCR CDR3, the HTBI primer set was used. Using its own MiXCR run on the multiplex PCR reads, TCRdb lists one record per CDR3 protein. The table includes approximately 530,000 distinct CDR3 sequences, 16% detected once.

The sample consisted of blood. The chain is built from TRBV15 and TRBJ1-2; the D gene is possibly TRBD1 (5 bases). The sequence came from a woman younger than 30 with Graves' hyperthyroidism. CDR3 sequence: CATSRDNSGGSGYTF. The CDR3 bases are TGTGCCACCAGCAGAGATAACTCGGGGGGATCGGGCTACACCTTC. The full variable domain, in which reference TRBV15 and TRBJ1-2 provide the parts outside the CDR3, is DAMVIQNPRYQVTQFGKPVTLSCSQTLNHNVMYWYQQKSSQAPKLLFHYYDKDFNNEADTPDNFQSRRPNTSFCFLDIRSPGLGDTAMYLCATSRDNSGGSGYTFGSGTRLTVV.